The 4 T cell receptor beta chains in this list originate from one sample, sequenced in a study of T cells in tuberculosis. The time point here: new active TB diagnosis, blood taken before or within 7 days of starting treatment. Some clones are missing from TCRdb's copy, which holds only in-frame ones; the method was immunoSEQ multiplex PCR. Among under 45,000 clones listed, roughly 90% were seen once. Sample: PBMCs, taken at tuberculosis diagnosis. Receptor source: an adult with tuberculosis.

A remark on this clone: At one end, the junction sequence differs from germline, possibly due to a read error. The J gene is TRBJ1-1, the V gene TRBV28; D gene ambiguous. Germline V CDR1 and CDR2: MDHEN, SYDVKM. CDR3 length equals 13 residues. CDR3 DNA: TGTGCCAGCAGTTCTCCGTCCCTTCCTGAGGCTTTCTTT. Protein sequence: CASSSPSLPEAFF.

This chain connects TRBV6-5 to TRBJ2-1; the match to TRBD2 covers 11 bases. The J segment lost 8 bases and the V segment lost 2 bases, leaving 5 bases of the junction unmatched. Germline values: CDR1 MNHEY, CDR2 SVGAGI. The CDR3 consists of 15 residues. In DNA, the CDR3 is TGTGCCAGCAGTTACCGTAGCGGGGGGGCGGATGAGCAGTTCTTC. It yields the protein CASSYRSGGADEQFF.

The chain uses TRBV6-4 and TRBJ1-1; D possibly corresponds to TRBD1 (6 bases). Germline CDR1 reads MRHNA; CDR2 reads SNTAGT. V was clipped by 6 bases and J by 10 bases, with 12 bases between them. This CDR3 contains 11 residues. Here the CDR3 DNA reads TGTGCCAGCAGACAGGGCCCGGGAGCTTTCTTT. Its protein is CASRQGPGAFF.

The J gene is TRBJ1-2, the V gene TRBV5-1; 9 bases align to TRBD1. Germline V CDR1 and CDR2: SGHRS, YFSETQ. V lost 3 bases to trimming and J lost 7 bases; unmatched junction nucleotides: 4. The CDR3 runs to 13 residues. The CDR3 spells CASSWDREFGYTF. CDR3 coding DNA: TGCGCCAGCAGCTGGGACAGGGAATTTGGCTACACCTTC. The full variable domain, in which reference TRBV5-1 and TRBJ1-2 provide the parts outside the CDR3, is KAGVTQTPRYLIKTRGQQVTLSCSPISGHRSVSWYQQTPGQGLQFLFEYFSETQRNKGNFPGRFSGRQFSNSRSEMNVSTLELGDSALYLCASSWDREFGYTFGSGTRLTVV.